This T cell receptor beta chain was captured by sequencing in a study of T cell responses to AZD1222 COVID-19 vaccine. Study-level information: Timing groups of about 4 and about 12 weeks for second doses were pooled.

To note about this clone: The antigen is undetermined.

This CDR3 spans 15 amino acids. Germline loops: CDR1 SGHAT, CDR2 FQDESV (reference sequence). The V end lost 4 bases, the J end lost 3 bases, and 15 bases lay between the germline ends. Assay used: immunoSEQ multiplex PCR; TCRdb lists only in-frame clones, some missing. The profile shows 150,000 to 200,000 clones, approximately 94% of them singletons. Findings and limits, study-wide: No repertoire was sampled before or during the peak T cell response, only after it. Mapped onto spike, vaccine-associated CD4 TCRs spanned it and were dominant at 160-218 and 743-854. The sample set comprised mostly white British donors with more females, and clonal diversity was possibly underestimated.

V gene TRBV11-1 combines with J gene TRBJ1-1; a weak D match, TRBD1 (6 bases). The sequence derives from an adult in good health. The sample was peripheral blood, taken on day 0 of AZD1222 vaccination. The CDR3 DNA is TGTGCCAGCAGCTCGAACAGGGTTAAGGACACTGAAGCTTTCTTT. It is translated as CASSSNRVKDTEAFF. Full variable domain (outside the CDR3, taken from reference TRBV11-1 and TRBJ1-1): EAEVAQSPRYKITEKSQAVAFWCDPISGHATLYWYRQILGQGPELLVQFQDESVVDDSQLPKDRFSAERLKGVDSTLKIQPAELGDSAMYLCASSSNRVKDTEAFFGQGTRLTVV.